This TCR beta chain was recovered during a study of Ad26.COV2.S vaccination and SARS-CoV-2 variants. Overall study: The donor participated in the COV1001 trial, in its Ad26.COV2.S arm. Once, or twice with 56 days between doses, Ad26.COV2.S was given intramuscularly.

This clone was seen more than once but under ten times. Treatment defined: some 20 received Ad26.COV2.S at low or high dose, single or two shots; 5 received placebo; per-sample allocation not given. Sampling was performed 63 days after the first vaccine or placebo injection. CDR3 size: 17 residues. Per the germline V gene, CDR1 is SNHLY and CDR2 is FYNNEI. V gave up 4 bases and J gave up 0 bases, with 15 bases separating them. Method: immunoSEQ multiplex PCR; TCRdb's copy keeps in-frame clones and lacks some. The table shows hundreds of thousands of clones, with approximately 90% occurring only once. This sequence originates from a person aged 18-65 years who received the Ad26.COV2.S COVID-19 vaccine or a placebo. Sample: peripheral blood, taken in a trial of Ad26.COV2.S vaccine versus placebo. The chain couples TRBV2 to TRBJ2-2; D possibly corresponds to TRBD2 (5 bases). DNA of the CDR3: TGTGCCAGCAGTGGGCTCAGGAGCGGCGCGAACACCGGGGAGCTGTTTTTT. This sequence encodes CASSGLRSGANTGELFF.